A selection of T cell receptor beta chains follows, all from one sample in a study of cytomegalovirus exposure and HLA in healthy donors. Sequencing used immunoSEQ multiplex PCR; TCRdb keeps in-frame clones, though not all of them. This sample has about 100,000 clones, with under 80% found just once. The sequencing input was PBMCs. The receptors were gathered from a man in his forties in good health and CMV-seropositive. Each CDR3 is given with its conserved first and last residue. D genes are given only for firm matches. Size is omitted from some rows. Given values are once, few, many or a class for expanded clones.

V	J	D	length	size	DNA	CDR3
TRBV27	TRBJ2-1	TRBD2	16	.	TGTGCCAGCAGCCGAATAACTAGCGGCGGCTGGGATGAGCAGTTCTTC	CASSRITSGGWDEQFF
TRBV12-5	TRBJ1-5	.	14	once	TGTGCTAGTGGTTTGTCCGCGACAGGTCAGCCCCAGCATTTT	CASGLSATGQPQHF
TRBV7-9	TRBJ2-7	TRBD2	14	.	TGTGCCACCAATAGCGGGAGCCCGCCCTACGAGCAGTACTTC	CATNSGSPPYEQYF
TRBV5-6	TRBJ1-3	.	13	few	TGTGCCAGCAGCCAGGGGACATCCAGCTCCATATATTTT	CASSQGTSSSIYF
TRBV10-3	TRBJ2-7	TRBD2	14	.	TGTGCCATCAGTGAAAGGCTAGCGGGGAGCGAGCAGTACTTC	CAISERLAGSEQYF
TRBV4-2	TRBJ2-5	.	15	.	TGTGCCAGCAGCCAGTTCGGACAGACAGAAGAGACCCAGTACTTC	CASSQFGQTEETQYF
TRBV10-2	TRBJ2-5	.	14	.	TGCGCCAGCAGTCCCTCTACGTACCAAGAGACCCAGTACTTC	CASSPSTYQETQYF
TRBV4-1	TRBJ1-5	.	16	few	TGCGCCAGCAGCCAAGACGGGGGGGGGCTCGGTCAGCCCCAGCATTTT	CASSQDGGGLGQPQHF
TRBV27	TRBJ1-2	TRBD1	13	.	TGTGCCAGCAGTTTAGACAGGGCCTATGGCTACACCTTC	CASSLDRAYGYTF
TRBV28	TRBJ2-4	TRBD2	14	.	TGTGCCAGCAGTTTAACCAGCGGGGAAAACATTCAGTACTTC	CASSLTSGENIQYF
TRBV6-6	TRBJ2-1	TRBD1	13	.	TGTGCCGGAAGACAGGGGCTGATCAATGAGCAGTTCTTC	CAGRQGLINEQFF
TRBV19	TRBJ1-5	.	16	.	TGTGCCAGTAGTGTAGAGGGGGGATATAGCAATCAGCCCCAGCATTTT	CASSVEGGYSNQPQHF
TRBV6-6	TRBJ2-2	TRBD1	16	few	TGTGCCAGCAGTTACCCCGACAGGGGGGACACCGGGGAGCTGTTTTTT	CASSYPDRGDTGELFF
TRBV5-1	TRBJ2-1	TRBD2	15	.	TGCGCCAGCAGTACACTAGCGGGAATCAACAATGAGCAGTTCTTC	CASSTLAGINNEQFF
TRBV11-2	TRBJ2-5	TRBD2	13	.	TGTGCCAGCAGCTCGGGACTAGAAGAGACCCAGTACTTC	CASSSGLEETQYF
TRBV15	TRBJ2-7	.	15	.	TGTGCCACCAGCAAGGGTAGGCAGGGTGACTACGAGCAGTACTTC	CATSKGRQGDYEQYF
TRBV10-3	TRBJ2-5	TRBD1	14	few	TGTGCCATCAGCCAAGGACAGGGGCAAGAGACCCAGTACTTC	CAISQGQGQETQYF
TRBV27	TRBJ2-1	TRBD2	17	.	TGTGCCAGCAGTTTGGAACGTTCGGGTCTAGCGGGCGATGAGCAGTTCTTC	CASSLERSGLAGDEQFF
TRBV23-1	TRBJ2-5	.	13	.	TGCGCCTCGTCCTCCGGGGTCCAAGAGACCCAGTACTTC	CASSSGVQETQYF
TRBV18	TRBJ2-2	TRBD1	18	.	TGTGCCAGCTCACGCCAACCTCCGGGACAGGGGAACACCGGGGAGCTGTTTTTT	CASSRQPPGQGNTGELFF
TRBV5-1	TRBJ2-7	TRBD1	15	.	TGCGCCAGCAGCTTAGGGGACAGGGGGCCCTACGAGCAGTACTTC	CASSLGDRGPYEQYF
TRBV6-1	TRBJ2-7	TRBD1	11	.	TGTGCCAGTGGGACAGACTACGAGCAGTACTTC	CASGTDYEQYF
TRBV4-3	TRBJ2-1	.	12	few	TGCGCCAGCAGCCAAGGGGCCCATGAGCAGTTCTTC	CASSQGAHEQFF
TRBV14	TRBJ1-4	TRBD1	16	.	TGTGCCAGCAGCCCAACCGGGACAGGGTATAATGAAAAACTGTTTTTT	CASSPTGTGYNEKLFF
TRBV7-2	TRBJ1-6	.	18	few	TGTGCCAGCAGCTTAGATTTCCCTTCCCGACAGTATAATTCACCCCTCCACTTT	CASSLDFPSRQYNSPLHF
TRBV4-3	TRBJ2-2	TRBD2	17	.	TGCGCCAGCAGCCAATCATCGACTAGCGGTAACACCGGGGAGCTGTTTTTT	CASSQSSTSGNTGELFF
TRBV12-5	TRBJ2-2	.	15	.	TGTGCTAGTGGTTTGGTCGGTGGAGGGACCGGGGAGCTGTTTTTT	CASGLVGGGTGELFF
TRBV6-5	TRBJ2-5	TRBD1	16	.	TGTGCCAGCAGTTACTCGGGACAGAAGATGAGGGAGACCCAGTACTTC	CASSYSGQKMRETQYF
TRBV13	TRBJ2-6	.	15	.	TGTGCCAGCAGCCCTCTGGCCCCTGGGGCCAACGTCCTGACTTTC	CASSPLAPGANVLTF
TRBV5-1	TRBJ2-1	.	14	.	TGCGCCAGCAGCTTACAGGGCTCCTACAATGAGCAGTTCTTC	CASSLQGSYNEQFF
TRBV6-1	TRBJ2-1	.	11	.	TGTGCCAGCCCGGGACTCCAAGAACCGTTCTTC	CASPGLQEPFF
TRBV5-1	TRBJ2-7	.	14	.	TGCGCCAGCAGGGGGACAGCGGGAGCCTACGAGCAGTACTTC	CASRGTAGAYEQYF
TRBV6-1	TRBJ2-3	TRBD1	14	once	TGTGCCGGACAGGGGGAGGGAGACACAGATACGCAGTATTTT	CAGQGEGDTDTQYF
TRBV7-6	TRBJ1-4	TRBD1	16	.	TGTGCCAGCAGCTTGACAGGGGATGCAACTAATGAAAAACTGTTTTTT	CASSLTGDATNEKLFF
TRBV28	TRBJ1-1	.	14	.	TGTGCCAGCAGTTGGCACCCCCAGGGCGCTGAAGCTTTCTTT	CASSWHPQGAEAFF
TRBV28	TRBJ2-2	.	13	medium-sized	TGTGCCAGCAGTTTGGAGGTATTCGGGGAGCTGTTTTTT	CASSLEVFGELFF
TRBV7-9	TRBJ1-5	TRBD1	14	.	TGTGCCAGCAGCTCTTGGGACAGGAACCGGCCCCAGCATTTT	CASSSWDRNRPQHF
TRBV5-6	TRBJ2-5	TRBD1	15	.	TGTGCCAGCAGCGGCACCGGGGACAGGGATGAGACCCAGTACTTC	CASSGTGDRDETQYF
TRBV27	TRBJ1-6	.	16	once	TGTGCCAGCAGACTAGACCGAAGCTCCTATAATTCACCCCTCCACTTT	CASRLDRSSYNSPLHF
TRBV15	TRBJ2-3	TRBD2	16	.	TGTGCCACCAGCAGGGTGGCTAGCGGAACCACAGATACGCAGTATTTT	CATSRVASGTTDTQYF